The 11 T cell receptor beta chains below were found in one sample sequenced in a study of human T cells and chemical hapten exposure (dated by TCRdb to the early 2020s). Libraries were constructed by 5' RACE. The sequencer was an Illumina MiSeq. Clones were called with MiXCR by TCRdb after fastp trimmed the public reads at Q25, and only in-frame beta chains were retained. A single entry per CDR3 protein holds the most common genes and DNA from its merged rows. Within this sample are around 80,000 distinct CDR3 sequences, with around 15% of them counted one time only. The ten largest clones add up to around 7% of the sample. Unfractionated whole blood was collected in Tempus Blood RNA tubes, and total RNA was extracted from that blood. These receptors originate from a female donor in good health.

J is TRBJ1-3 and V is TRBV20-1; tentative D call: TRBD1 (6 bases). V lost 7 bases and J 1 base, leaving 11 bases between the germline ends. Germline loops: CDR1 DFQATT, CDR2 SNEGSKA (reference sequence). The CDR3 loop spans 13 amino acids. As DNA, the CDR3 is TGCAGTGTCCTAGACAGGTCTGGAAACACCATATATTTT. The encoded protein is CSVLDRSGNTIYF.

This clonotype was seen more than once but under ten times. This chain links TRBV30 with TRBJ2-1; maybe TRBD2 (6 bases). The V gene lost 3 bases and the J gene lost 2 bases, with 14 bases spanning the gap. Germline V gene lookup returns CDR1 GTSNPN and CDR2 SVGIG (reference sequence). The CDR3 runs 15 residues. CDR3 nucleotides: TGTGCCTGGAGCGCTACCGGAGGGCCCTACAATGAGCAGTTCTTC. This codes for CAWSATGGPYNEQFF. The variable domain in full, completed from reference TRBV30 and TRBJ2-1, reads SQTIHQWPATLVQPVGSPLSLECTVEGTSNPNLYWYRQAAGRGLQLLFYSVGIGQISSEVPQNLSASRPQDRQFILSSKKLLLSDSGFYLCAWSATGGPYNEQFFGPGTRLTVL.

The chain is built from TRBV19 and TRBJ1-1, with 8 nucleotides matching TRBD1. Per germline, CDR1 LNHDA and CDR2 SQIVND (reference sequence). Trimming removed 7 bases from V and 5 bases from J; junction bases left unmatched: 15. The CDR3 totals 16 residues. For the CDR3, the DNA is TGTGCCAGTATGCAGGGGGCGCGATTAGAGCGGACTGAAGCTTTCTTT. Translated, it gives CASMQGARLERTEAFF.

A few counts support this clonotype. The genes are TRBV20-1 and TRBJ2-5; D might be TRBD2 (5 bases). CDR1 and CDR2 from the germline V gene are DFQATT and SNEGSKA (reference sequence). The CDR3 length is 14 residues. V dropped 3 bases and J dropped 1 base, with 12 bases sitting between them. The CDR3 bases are TGCAGTGCTAGGGAGGTCCTTTTCCAAGAGACCCAGTACTTC. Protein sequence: CSAREVLFQETQYF.

The CDR3 nucleotides are TGTGCCAGCAGCGTAAGCCCCTCAGCTGGAAACACCATATATTTT. Protein product: CASSVSPSAGNTIYF. The gene calls are TRBV9 and TRBJ1-3, with unresolved D. Looked up from germline, CDR1 is SGDLS and CDR2 is YYNGEE. CDR3 length: 15 residues. The V end was cut by 1 base, the J end by 2 bases, with 10 bases between. Filled out from reference TRBV9 and TRBJ1-3, the complete variable domain reads DSGVTQTPKHLITATGQRVTLRCSPRSGDLSVYWYQQSLDQGLQFLIQYYNGEERAKGNILERFSAQQFPDLHSELNLSSLELGDSALYFCASSVSPSAGNTIYFGEGSWLTVV.

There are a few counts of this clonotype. Written as DNA, the CDR3 is TGTGCCAGCAGTGAACCCGGGACCTACGAGCAGTACTTC. It translates to CASSEPGTYEQYF. The V gene is TRBV6-1, the J gene TRBJ2-7; D is possibly TRBD2 (5 bases). This CDR3 spans 13 amino acids. Germline V gene data show CDR1 as MNHNS and CDR2 as SASEGT. V was pared by 2 bases and J by 2 bases, with 7 bases between.

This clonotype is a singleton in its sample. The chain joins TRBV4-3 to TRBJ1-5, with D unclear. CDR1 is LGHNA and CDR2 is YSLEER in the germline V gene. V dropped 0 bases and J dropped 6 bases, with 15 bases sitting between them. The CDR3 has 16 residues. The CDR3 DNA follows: TGCGCCAGCAGCCAAGAAGGGCGCCCGGGGTCTCAGCCCCAGCATTTT. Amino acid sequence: CASSQEGRPGSQPQHF.

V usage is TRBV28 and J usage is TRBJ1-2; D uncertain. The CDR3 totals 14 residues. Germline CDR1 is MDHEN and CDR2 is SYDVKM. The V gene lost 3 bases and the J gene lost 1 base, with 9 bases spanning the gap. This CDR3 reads CASSFLGDNYGYTF. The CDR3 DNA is TGTGCCAGCAGTTTCTTGGGAGATAACTATGGCTACACCTTC.

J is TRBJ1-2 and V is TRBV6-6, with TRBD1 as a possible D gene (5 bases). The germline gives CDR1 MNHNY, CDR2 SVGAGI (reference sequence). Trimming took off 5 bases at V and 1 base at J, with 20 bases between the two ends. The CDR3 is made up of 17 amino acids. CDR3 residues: CASSNEGQVENNYGYTF. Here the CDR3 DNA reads TGTGCCAGCAGTAACGAGGGGCAAGTCGAAAATAACTATGGCTACACCTTC.

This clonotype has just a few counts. CDR3 amino acids: CSVGVGSREQYF. The DNA of the CDR3 is TGCAGCGTAGGGGTGGGAAGTCGCGAGCAGTACTTC. The V gene is TRBV29-1, the J gene TRBJ2-7, with D perhaps TRBD1 (5 bases). With 6 bases removed from V and 6 bases from J, the gap between germline ends came to 15 bases. Germline-derived CDR1 and CDR2 are SQVTM and ANQGSEA. The CDR3 covers 12 residues.

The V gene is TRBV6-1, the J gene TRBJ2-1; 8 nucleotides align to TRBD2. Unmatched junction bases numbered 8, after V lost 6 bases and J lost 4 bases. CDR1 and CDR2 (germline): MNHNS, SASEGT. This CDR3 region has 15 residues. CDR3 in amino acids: CASRVSGGRYNEQFF. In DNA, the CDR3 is TGTGCCAGCAGGGTGAGCGGGGGCCGATACAATGAGCAGTTCTTC.